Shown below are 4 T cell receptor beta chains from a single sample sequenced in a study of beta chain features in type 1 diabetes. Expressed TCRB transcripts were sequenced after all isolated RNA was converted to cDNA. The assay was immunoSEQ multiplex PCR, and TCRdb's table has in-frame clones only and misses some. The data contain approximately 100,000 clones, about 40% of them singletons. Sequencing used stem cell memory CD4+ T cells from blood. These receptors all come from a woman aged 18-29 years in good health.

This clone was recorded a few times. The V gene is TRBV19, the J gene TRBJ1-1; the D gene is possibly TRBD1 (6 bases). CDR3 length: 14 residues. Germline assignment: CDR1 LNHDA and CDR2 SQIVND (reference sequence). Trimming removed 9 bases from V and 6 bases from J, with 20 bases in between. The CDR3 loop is CASRGGGRGSEAFF. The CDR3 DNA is TGTGCCAGCAGAGGGGGGGGTAGGGGATCTGAAGCTTTCTTT.

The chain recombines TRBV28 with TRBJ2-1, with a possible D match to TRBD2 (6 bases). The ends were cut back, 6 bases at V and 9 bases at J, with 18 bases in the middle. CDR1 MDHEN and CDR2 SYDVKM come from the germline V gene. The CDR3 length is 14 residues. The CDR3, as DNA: TGTGCCAGCAGCGGTATAGCGGAAATAAGTGAGCAGTTCTTC. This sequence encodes CASSGIAEISEQFF. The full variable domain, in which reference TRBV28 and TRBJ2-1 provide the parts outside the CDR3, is DVKVTQSSRYLVKRTGEKVFLECVQDMDHENMFWYRQDPGLGLRLIYFSYDVKMKEKGDIPEGYSVSREKKERFSLILESASTNQTSMYLCASSGIAEISEQFFGPGTRLTVL.

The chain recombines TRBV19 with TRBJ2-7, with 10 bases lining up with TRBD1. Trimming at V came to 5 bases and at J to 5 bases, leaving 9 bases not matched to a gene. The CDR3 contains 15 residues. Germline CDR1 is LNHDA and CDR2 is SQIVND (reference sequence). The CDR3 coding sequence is TGTGCCAGTAGTCTCGCCGGGACAGGGGCCGACGAGCAGTACTTC. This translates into CASSLAGTGADEQYF.

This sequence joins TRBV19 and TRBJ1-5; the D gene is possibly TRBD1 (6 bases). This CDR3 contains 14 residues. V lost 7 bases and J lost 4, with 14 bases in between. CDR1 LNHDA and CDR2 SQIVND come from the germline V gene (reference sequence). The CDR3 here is CASTIRGPNQPQHF. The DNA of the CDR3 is TGTGCCAGTACCATCAGGGGACCGAATCAGCCCCAGCATTTT.